This TCR beta chain was sequenced during a study of cytomegalovirus exposure and HLA in healthy donors. Study-wide results and caveats: Most TCR sequences were rare, but some public TCRs occurred in many donors. Exclusion applied to some V segments, including TRBV6-2 and TRBV6-3, as they were indistinguishable.

Note on this clone: Antigen specificity is unknown.

V lost 2 bases to trimming and J lost 5 bases, with 16 bases between them. The CDR3 runs 16 residues. In germline, CDR1 is SNHLY, CDR2 FYNNEI. PCR primers comprised 60 Vbeta and 13 Jbeta primers. The protocol was immunoSEQ multiplex PCR, while the TCRdb copy is restricted to in-frame clones and leaves out a portion. The table lists about 100,000 clones. The sample comprised PBMCs. This clonotype was obtained from a girl aged 10 to 17 in good health and CMV-seropositive. This chain connects TRBV2 to TRBJ2-1; D perhaps matches TRBD2 (5 bases). As DNA, the CDR3 is TGTGCCAGCAGTGAATACGTTTCGGTCGGGGACAATGAGCAGTTCTTC. Its translation: CASSEYVSVGDNEQFF.